This TCR beta chain was captured in a study of glioma-infiltrating T cells. This clonotype has only one observation. At one boundary the junction diverges from the germline segment, which might be a read error. The iRepertoire nested amplicon-rescue multiplex PCR amplified TCR alpha and beta CDR3s from RNA. MiXCR, run by TCRdb on the multiplex PCR reads, gives a single entry per CDR3 protein. The profile covers 150,000 to 200,000 distinct CDR3 sequences, with around 42% appearing a single time and over 4% taken by the ten largest. This CDR3 is 14 amino acids long. Germline lookup yields CDR1 LNHNV and CDR2 YYDKDF (reference sequence).

The V and J genes are TRBV15 and TRBJ1-5; no definite D call. Material: glioma tissue, nonneoplastic brain tissue, or PBMCs (not recorded which). The receptor was derived from a human donor with low-grade glioma or glioblastoma, undergoing nonglioma brain surgery, or in good health (not recorded which). The CDR3 coding sequence is TGTGCAACCAGCAGAGCCGGGAGCAATCAGCCCCAGAATTTT. Its translation: CATSRAGSNQPQNF.